A single sample is the source of the 5 T cell receptor beta chains below, sequenced in a study of cytomegalovirus exposure and HLA in healthy donors. The PCR was carried out with 60 Vbeta primers and 13 Jbeta primers. Clones were read by immunoSEQ multiplex PCR, and TCRdb kept only the in-frame ones, dropping some. The sample shows 130,000 to 150,000 clones, 75% to 80% of them seen only once. Sequencing was performed on PBMCs. The receptors derive from a woman between 25 and 40 years old in good health and CMV-seronegative.

The V call is TRBV4-3, the J call TRBJ2-2; D remains ambiguous. Looked up from germline, CDR1 is LGHNA and CDR2 is YSLEER. V lost 0 bases and J 4 bases, leaving 6 bases between the germline ends. CDR3 length: 14 amino acids. The DNA for the CDR3 is TGCGCCAGCAGCCAAGATTCCGGCACCGGGGAGCTGTTTTTT. Its protein is CASSQDSGTGELFF.

The sample holds a few counts of this clone. V usage is TRBV7-2 and J usage is TRBJ2-4, with D perhaps TRBD1 (5 bases). V lost 2 bases and J lost 4, with 6 bases in between. This CDR3 has 13 residues. Germline CDR1 is SGHTA and CDR2 is FQGNSA. This CDR3 is CASSLPGKNIQYF. The CDR3 DNA reads TGTGCCAGCAGCTTACCAGGGAAAAACATTCAGTACTTC.

This chain links TRBV6-5 with TRBJ1-4, with D possibly TRBD1 on 6 matching bases. The germline V gene encodes CDR1 MNHEY and CDR2 SVGAGI. This CDR3 comprises 14 residues. V lost 6 bases to trimming and J lost 3 bases, with 11 bases between them. DNA of the CDR3: TGTGCCAGCAGCATAACAGGGTCTAATGAAAAACTGTTTTTT. Residues: CASSITGSNEKLFF.

This clone was seen a single time. The DNA of the CDR3 is TGTGCCAGTAACCGGGAGGGAATCGGCTATGGCTACACCTTC. Translated: CASNREGIGYGYTF. The rearrangement links TRBV6-5 to TRBJ1-2; D gene ambiguous. Germline values: CDR1 MNHEY, CDR2 SVGAGI. The CDR3 runs to 14 residues. Between the trimmed V and J ends, which lost 9 bases and 4 bases, there was a span of 18 bases.

This chain connects TRBV7-2 to TRBJ1-4; D gene unclear. V lost 6 bases to trimming and J lost 5 bases, with 13 bases between them. This CDR3 is 14 amino acids long. Germline V CDR1 and CDR2: SGHTA, FQGNSA. The CDR3 reads CASSPSLVNEKLFF. CDR3 bases: TGTGCCAGCAGTCCGTCTCTTGTGAATGAAAAACTGTTTTTT.